These 16 T cell receptor beta chains were sequenced from one sample in a study of cytomegalovirus exposure and HLA in healthy donors. PCR employed 60 Vbeta and 13 Jbeta primers. Produced via immunoSEQ multiplex PCR; TCRdb's table is partial and in-frame only. The sample shows roughly 100,000 clones, roughly three quarters of them seen only once. The material sequenced was PBMCs. The receptors were sampled from a male donor in good health and CMV-seropositive.

This chain connects TRBV23-1 to TRBJ2-2, with D possibly TRBD1 on 5 matching bases. TRBV23-1 is reported as an ORF; its role is uncertain. With 0 bases removed from V and 0 bases from J, the gap between germline ends came to 14 bases. The CDR3 length is 18 residues. The DNA for the CDR3 is TGCGCCAGCAGTCAATCGCCCTTGACAGAAACGAACACCGGGGAGCTGTTTTTT. It encodes CASSQSPLTETNTGELFF.

Here the CDR3 reads CASSLSAGTYNEQFF. CDR3 bases: TGTGCCAGCAGCTTAAGCGCGGGGACCTACAATGAGCAGTTCTTC. The chain has TRBV5-4 and TRBJ2-1; possible D gene TRBD2, 6 bases. The CDR3 extends over 15 amino acids. Trimming pared 2 bases from V and 2 bases from J, leaving 11 bases between. The germline CDR1 and CDR2 sequences are SGHNT and YYREEE (reference sequence).

J is TRBJ2-3 and V is TRBV7-2; the match to TRBD2 covers 7 bases. Germline-derived CDR1 and CDR2 are SGHTA and FQGNSA. Unmatched junction bases numbered 10, after V lost 8 bases and J lost 5 bases. This CDR3 comprises 14 residues. CDR3 amino acids: CASGAGDGIDTQYF. The CDR3 DNA reads as TGTGCCAGCGGCGCGGGAGACGGTATAGATACGCAGTATTTT.

Only a few counts were recorded for this clone. The J gene is TRBJ2-7, the V gene TRBV6-5, with TRBD2 as a possible D gene (6 bases). V was trimmed by 0 bases and J by 6 bases, leaving 15 bases between them. The CDR3 totals 15 residues. Germline CDR1 and CDR2: MNHEY and SVGAGI. In nucleotides, the CDR3 is TGTGCCAGCAGTTACTCGATCGAGGGAGGCGGCGAGCAGTACTTC. It translates to CASSYSIEGGGEQYF.

The chain combines TRBV27 with TRBJ2-1; tentative D call: TRBD1 (6 bases). The V gene lost 2 bases and the J gene lost 8 bases, with 13 bases spanning the gap. From germline, CDR1 is MNHEY and CDR2 SMNVEV (reference sequence). The CDR3 consists of 14 residues. CDR3 nucleotides: TGTGCCAGCAGTTTAGGTGACAGGTGGCATGAGCAGTTCTTC. This sequence encodes CASSLGDRWHEQFF.

The chain links TRBV6-6 to TRBJ2-1; 10 nucleotides agree with TRBD2. There are 15 residues in the CDR3. The germline V gene encodes CDR1 MNHNY and CDR2 SVGAGI (reference sequence). The V segment lost 8 bases and the J segment 1 base; nucleotides outside the gene matches: 5. DNA for the CDR3: TGTGCCAGCGGAAGGGGACTAGCGTCCTACAATGAGCAGTTCTTC. Amino acid sequence: CASGRGLASYNEQFF.

The V gene is TRBV27, the J gene TRBJ2-7, with D perhaps matching TRBD1 (6 bases). V lost 5 bases and J lost 0, with 11 bases in between. Germline V gene data show CDR1 as MNHEY and CDR2 as SMNVEV (reference sequence). This CDR3 contains 14 residues. The CDR3 DNA follows: TGTGCCAGCAGTGGAACAGGGAGCTCCTACGAGCAGTACTTC. This sequence encodes CASSGTGSSYEQYF.

This clone has more than one count but fewer than ten. This chain links TRBV2 with TRBJ2-3; the D gene is possibly TRBD2 (6 bases). Per the germline V gene, CDR1 is SNHLY and CDR2 is FYNNEI. The CDR3 contains 16 residues. The ends were cut back, 0 bases at V and 1 base at J, with 11 bases in the middle. The CDR3: CASSEASGVRTDTQYF. CDR3 DNA: TGTGCCAGCAGTGAAGCCTCGGGGGTCCGCACAGATACGCAGTATTTT.

This chain connects TRBV28 to TRBJ1-1, with D uncertain. The length of the CDR3 is 13 residues. Germline CDR1 and CDR2: MDHEN and SYDVKM. CDR3 protein: CASPSRQSGEAFF. The CDR3 coding sequence is TGTGCGTCCCCTAGCCGCCAGTCAGGAGAAGCTTTCTTT. The full variable domain, with the rest looked up from reference TRBV28 and TRBJ1-1, is DVKVTQSSRYLVKRTGEKVFLECVQDMDHENMFWYRQDPGLGLRLIYFSYDVKMKEKGDIPEGYSVSREKKERFSLILESASTNQTSMYLCASPSRQSGEAFFGQGTRLTVV.

The chain couples TRBV28 to TRBJ2-7; TRBD2 matches 10 bases. V was clipped by 4 bases and J by 7 bases; unmatched bases: 7. Germline lookup yields CDR1 MDHEN and CDR2 SYDVKM. The CDR3 consists of 14 residues. CDR3 DNA sequence: TGTGCCAGCAGTTATAGAAGCGGGAGGGAGGAGCAGTACTTC. It yields the protein CASSYRSGREEQYF.

The table lists this clone with a count of one. The chain joins TRBV28 to TRBJ2-7; perhaps TRBD2 as D (5 bases). This CDR3 is 15 amino acids long. Deletions cut 0 bases from V and 0 bases from J, with 9 bases between. CDR1 and CDR2 (germline): MDHEN, SYDVKM. CDR3 coding DNA: TGTGCCAGCAGTTTATGGGGCGGGCCCTCCTACGAGCAGTACTTC. It codes for CASSLWGGPSYEQYF.

The V call is TRBV19, the J call TRBJ2-7; D is possibly TRBD2 (6 bases). The CDR3 totals 13 residues. Deletions cut 5 bases from V and 7 bases from J, with 15 bases between. Germline-derived CDR1 and CDR2 are LNHDA and SQIVND (reference sequence). The CDR3 nucleotides are TGTGCCAGTAGTTGGCAGGCGGGGAGGGAGCAGTACTTC. Encoded protein: CASSWQAGREQYF.

This clone showed up just a few times. The chain joins TRBV9 to TRBJ2-1, with 10 bases matching TRBD1. The V gene end was trimmed by 3 bases and the J gene end by 4 bases; junction bases not matched to a gene: 4. Germline CDR1 is SGDLS and CDR2 is YYNGEE. The CDR3 totals 15 residues. The DNA for the CDR3 is TGTGCCAGCAGCGGTAGGGGACAGGGGTACAATGAGCAGTTCTTC. Its translation: CASSGRGQGYNEQFF.

J is TRBJ2-7 and V is TRBV18; TRBD2 agrees at 15 bases. The CDR3 consists of 18 residues. V lost 1 base to trimming and J lost 0 bases; unmatched junction nucleotides: 4. Germline CDR1 reads KGHSH; CDR2 reads LQKENI. CDR3 amino acids: CASSPQWTSGRASYEQYF. The CDR3 DNA reads as TGTGCCAGCTCACCACAGTGGACTAGCGGGAGGGCCTCCTACGAGCAGTACTTC.

This clone was detected a few times. The chain uses TRBV28 and TRBJ2-5; 7 nucleotides line up with TRBD1. In germline, CDR1 is MDHEN, CDR2 SYDVKM. The ends lost 6 bases at V and 2 bases at J; junction bases unmatched: 9. This CDR3 region has 15 residues. The CDR3 here is CASRKYRGSQETQYF. The DNA of the CDR3 is TGTGCCAGCAGAAAATACAGGGGAAGTCAAGAGACCCAGTACTTC.

This clone was detected only a few times. V usage is TRBV5-4 and J usage is TRBJ1-1; no firm D call. Germline V gene sequence: CDR1 SGHNT, CDR2 YYREEE (reference sequence). This CDR3 is built from 11 residues. Trimming shortened V by 1 base and J by 7 bases, and 5 bases separated the two germline ends. The CDR3 protein is CASSLRDEAFF. CDR3 in DNA: TGTGCCAGCAGCTTGCGGGATGAAGCTTTCTTT.